A single T cell receptor (beta chain) is shown here with its context. No cognate antigen has been identified for it. The input lacks base qualities; no much larger clone sits a single base away. The library was obtained by the immunoSEQ multiplex PCR assay. Per the authors' processing: The Chao-Jaccard similarity index and counts of shared clonotypes were used to quantify repertoire overlap between subsets. TCRdb mirrors the immuneACCESS table, restricted to in-frame sequences. Some clones are absent from its copies; in checked studies, under half trace to an unresolved V gene, and the reason for the others is unknown. That table supplies the V and J calls and clone size; D and trimming were determined from the DNA. The sample table records several thousand clones; around four fifths of these occur just once. The ten top clones hold 2% to 2.5% of the sample. This entry comes from a study of CD4 T cell repertoires in COVID-19 (dated by TCRdb to the early 2020s). Background for the entire study: For cross-reactivity analysis, CFSE-low cells were expanded with IL-2 for about nine days, then relabeled and restimulated with spike proteins from other coronaviruses. In COVID-19-recovered individuals, the study described naturally processed CD4+ T cell responses to SARS-CoV-2 spike and nucleoprotein and used TCR Vbeta sequencing to evaluate clonal composition. In three recovered individuals, the researchers analyzed the TCR Vbeta repertoire of SARS-CoV-2-reactive T cells at the subset level.

General study outcomes and caveats: Between about 6 and 27% of SARS-CoV-2 clonotypes were also found in SARS-CoV and/or HKU1 spike-stimulated secondary cultures, consistent with cross-reactivity. Several of the most expanded SARS-CoV-2-reactive clonotypes were shared between two or all three memory subsets, suggesting intraclonal diversification.

From cysteine to phenylalanine, the CDR3 is 12 amino acids long. Only the CDR3 DNA stays, 36 bases, in frame from base 1. V drops 8 bases and J drops 7 bases, leaving 14 bases in between. Reading the germline V gene (reference sequence) gives CDR1 MNHEY and CDR2 SMNVEV. Memory T cell samples that were not cultured were sequenced immediately after ex vivo isolation. From peripheral blood mononuclear cells, the researchers isolated CD4+ total memory, central memory, effector memory and circulating T follicular helper cells. The chain links TRBV27 with TRBJ1-1; the D gene lacks a confident call. Material: effector memory CD4+ T cells from blood, obtained before the COVID-19 pandemic. The cell subset or site label, read with the paper, signifies: CD4+ T effector memory cells. The TCR was taken from a human donor who had COVID-19. The CDR3 is CASPLLTGEAFF. Here is the DNA: TGTGCCAGCCCACTCTTGACTGGTGAAGCTTTCTTT.